The 24 T cell receptor beta chains given below trace back to one sample, sequenced in a study of T cell repertoires and HLA-DP antigens. Antigen specificity for these receptors is unknown. The assay was immunoSEQ multiplex PCR, and TCRdb's table has in-frame clones only and misses some. The sample carries some 89,000 clones, about 89% recorded once. What was sequenced was CD4+ T cells from PBMCs. Receptors were obtained from a man in his fifties or sixties in good health and CMV-seronegative.

This rearrangement joins TRBV11-1 to TRBJ2-2; D is uncertain. There are 13 residues in the CDR3. V lost 1 base and J lost 5, with 5 bases in between. From germline, CDR1 is SGHAT and CDR2 FQDESV (reference sequence). This CDR3 reads CASSLEWTGELFF. The CDR3, as DNA: TGTGCCAGCAGCTTAGAGTGGACCGGGGAGCTGTTTTTT. The complete variable domain, with remaining parts taken from reference TRBV11-1 and TRBJ2-2, reads EAEVAQSPRYKITEKSQAVAFWCDPISGHATLYWYRQILGQGPELLVQFQDESVVDDSQLPKDRFSAERLKGVDSTLKIQPAELGDSAMYLCASSLEWTGELFFGEGSRLTVL.

The gene calls are TRBV6-5 and TRBJ2-7, with 9 bases matching TRBD2. The V segment lost 2 bases and the J segment 4 bases; nucleotides outside the gene matches: 6. CDR3 size: 15 residues. Germline V CDR1 and CDR2: MNHEY, SVGAGI. The CDR3, as DNA: TGTGCCAGCAGTTACATGCGGGGGGGCTTTTACGAGCAGTACTTC. Protein sequence: CASSYMRGGFYEQYF.

A few counts support this clone. The chain carries TRBV28 and TRBJ1-2, with 12 positions matching TRBD1. Germline CDR1 is MDHEN and CDR2 is SYDVKM. The CDR3 runs to 15 residues. The V and J ends lost 3 bases and 7 bases, in that order; junction bases with no gene match: 6. The CDR3 here is CASSFGTGGRGGYTF. CDR3 in DNA: TGTGCCAGCAGTTTCGGGACAGGGGGCCGGGGTGGCTACACCTTC.

The count of this clone is one. V and J are TRBV7-9 and TRBJ2-7; possibly TRBD1 for D (7 bases). Germline values: CDR1 SEHNR, CDR2 FQNEAQ (reference sequence). Trimming cost V 5 bases and J 9 bases, with 20 bases left between them. CDR3 length: 14 residues. CDR3 coding DNA: TGTGCCAGCAGCATGGACAGGCGCATGGGGGGGCAGTACTTC. Translated, it gives CASSMDRRMGGQYF. Together with reference TRBV7-9 and TRBJ2-7, the CDR3 gives the full variable domain: DTGVSQNPRHKITKRGQNVTFRCDPISEHNRLYWYRQTLGQGPEFLTYFQNEAQLEKSRLLSDRFSAERPKGSFSTLEIQRTEQGDSAMYLCASSMDRRMGGQYFGPGTRLTVT.

This rearrangement joins TRBV29-1 to TRBJ2-5; D is possibly TRBD1 or TRBD2 (5 bases each). V was cut by 6 bases and J by 2 bases, with 10 bases left in between. This CDR3 region has 12 residues. Germline V gives CDR1 SQVTM, CDR2 ANQGSEA. The CDR3 region is CSVGDGQETQYF. The CDR3 DNA is TGCAGCGTAGGGGACGGACAAGAGACCCAGTACTTC.

This sequence joins TRBV28 and TRBJ1-2; D is unresolved. The CDR3 spans 15 residues. In germline, CDR1 is MDHEN, CDR2 SYDVKM. Trimming shortened V by 2 bases and J by 1 base, and 11 bases separated the two germline ends. For the CDR3, the DNA is TGTGCCAGCAGTTTAGGAACAGCAGTTAACTATGGCTACACCTTC. It is translated as CASSLGTAVNYGYTF.

The V gene is TRBV28, the J gene TRBJ2-1; 7 bases fit TRBD1. The CDR3 runs 16 residues. V lost 5 bases and J lost 0; bases outside the gene matches: 7. The V gene's germline CDR1 is MDHEN and CDR2 SYDVKM. The CDR3 is CASSPSGQSSYNEQFF. As DNA, the CDR3 is TGTGCCAGCAGTCCCTCGGGACAGAGCTCCTACAATGAGCAGTTCTTC. Using reference TRBV28 and TRBJ2-1 for the parts outside the CDR3, the full variable domain is DVKVTQSSRYLVKRTGEKVFLECVQDMDHENMFWYRQDPGLGLRLIYFSYDVKMKEKGDIPEGYSVSREKKERFSLILESASTNQTSMYLCASSPSGQSSYNEQFFGPGTRLTVL.

The chain has TRBV11-3 and TRBJ2-3; no clear D. The germline gives CDR1 SGHNT, CDR2 YENEEA. V was pared by 3 bases and J by 2 bases, with 6 bases between. The CDR3 totals 13 residues. CDR3 sequence: CASSFALTDTQYF. The CDR3 DNA follows: TGTGCCAGCAGCTTTGCCCTCACAGATACGCAGTATTTT. Based on the CDR3 plus reference TRBV11-3 and TRBJ2-3, the full variable domain is EAGVVQSPRYKIIEKKQPVAFWCNPISGHNTLYWYLQNLGQGPELLIRYENEEAVDDSQLPKDRFSAERLKGVDSTLKIQPAELGDSAVYLCASSFALTDTQYFGPGTRLTVL.

The genes are TRBV7-2 and TRBJ1-5; unclear D gene. V gave up 5 bases and J gave up 6 bases, with 11 bases separating them. Germline V gives CDR1 SGHTA, CDR2 FQGNSA. The CDR3 is 13 residues long. CDR3 region: CASSLAHGQPQHF. The CDR3 nucleotides are TGTGCCAGCAGCCTCGCCCACGGTCAGCCCCAGCATTTT.

The chain employs TRBV12-2 and TRBJ2-1; TRBD2, the D gene given by the table, was not confirmed from the DNA. TRBV12-2 is a pseudogene. The CDR3 covers 16 residues. The CDR3 reads CASRLVRRGSYNEQFF. The CDR3 nucleotides are TGTGCAAGTCGCTTAGTGAGGCGGGGTTCCTACAATGAGCAGTTCTTC.

The chain is built from TRBV7-2 and TRBJ1-3; D is unclear. V was trimmed by 1 base and J by 0 bases, leaving 7 bases between them. Germline V gene lookup returns CDR1 SGHTA and CDR2 FQGNSA. The CDR3 extends over 15 amino acids. Here the CDR3 DNA reads TGTGCCAGCAGCTTAGATCGGATCTCTGGAAACACCATATATTTT. Amino acid sequence: CASSLDRISGNTIYF. Drawing the rest from reference TRBV7-2 and TRBJ1-3, the complete variable domain is GAGVSQSPSNKVTEKGKDVELRCDPISGHTALYWYRQSLGQGLEFLIYFQGNSAPDKSGLPSDRFSAERTGGSVSTLTIQRTQQEDSAVYLCASSLDRISGNTIYFGEGSWLTVV.

The V call is TRBV19, the J call TRBJ1-5; D remains unclear. The CDR3 covers 15 residues. V shed 5 bases and J shed 1 base, with 12 bases lying between them. From germline, CDR1 is LNHDA and CDR2 SQIVND (reference sequence). CDR3 loop: CASSSQPGSNQPQHF. For the CDR3, the DNA is TGTGCCAGTAGTTCGCAGCCGGGGAGCAATCAGCCCCAGCATTTT.

This clone was seen once. The DNA for the CDR3 is TGTGCCAGCAGTGAAATCACAGGGGGTCGTGAAAAACTGTTTTTT. It is translated as CASSEITGGREKLFF. The V call is TRBV6-1, the J call TRBJ1-4; 8 bases fit TRBD1. Germline-derived CDR1 and CDR2 are MNHNS and SASEGT. There are 15 residues in the CDR3. Trimming cost V 2 bases and J 7 bases; bases outside gene matches: 6.

The rearrangement links TRBV5-5 to TRBJ2-7; D remains unclear. Trimming shortened V by 4 bases and J by 0 bases, and 17 bases separated the two germline ends. The CDR3 spans 16 residues. The germline CDR1 and CDR2 sequences are SGHKS and YYEKEE (reference sequence). CDR3 nucleotide sequence: TGTGCCAGCAGCCCCCTCGACGCGTCGAGCTCCTACGAGCAGTACTTC. It yields the protein CASSPLDASSSYEQYF. The variable domain in full, completed from reference TRBV5-5 and TRBJ2-7, reads DAGVTQSPTHLIKTRGQQVTLRCSPISGHKSVSWYQQVLGQGPQFIFQYYEKEERGRGNFPDRFSARQFPNYSSELNVNALLLGDSALYLCASSPLDASSSYEQYFGPGTRLTVT.

The V call is TRBV7-2, the J call TRBJ2-3, with 7 positions matching TRBD2. Germline V gene lookup returns CDR1 SGHTA and CDR2 FQGNSA. Trimming took 4 bases from V and 11 from J; bases not matched to a gene: 21. CDR3 size: 17 residues. Written as DNA, the CDR3 is TGTGCCAGCAGCTCTGGGAGGGTCGAGGGCCCGGCTTTTATGCAGTATTTT. Translated, it gives CASSSGRVEGPAFMQYF.

The V call is TRBV7-2, the J call TRBJ2-1; a possible D gene is TRBD2 (7 bases). Trimming removed 1 base from V and 3 bases from J, with 16 bases in between. The CDR3 loop spans 17 amino acids. Germline values: CDR1 SGHTA, CDR2 FQGNSA. The DNA of the CDR3 is TGTGCCAGCAGCTTAGGGGGGGGCCAGCCCAACTACAATGAGCAGTTCTTC. It encodes CASSLGGGQPNYNEQFF. The full variable domain, with the rest looked up from reference TRBV7-2 and TRBJ2-1, is GAGVSQSPSNKVTEKGKDVELRCDPISGHTALYWYRQSLGQGLEFLIYFQGNSAPDKSGLPSDRFSAERTGGSVSTLTIQRTQQEDSAVYLCASSLGGGQPNYNEQFFGPGTRLTVL.

V gene TRBV5-1 combines with J gene TRBJ2-1; TRBD2 matches at 8 bases. The CDR3 runs 14 residues. CDR1 is SGHRS, CDR2 YFSETQ, per germline. Trimming cost V 4 bases and J 5 bases; bases outside gene matches: 5. The CDR3: CASSNAGGHNEQFF. The CDR3 nucleotides are TGCGCCAGCAGCAATGCGGGGGGACACAATGAGCAGTTCTTC.

The rearrangement joins TRBV28 to TRBJ1-1; D is unresolved. In germline, CDR1 is MDHEN, CDR2 SYDVKM. The V end was cut by 8 bases, the J end by 7 bases, with 14 bases between. This CDR3 is 12 amino acids long. CDR3: CASGLNTGEAFF. Written as DNA, the CDR3 is TGTGCCAGCGGCCTCAACACCGGTGAAGCTTTCTTT.

This rearrangement joins TRBV30 to TRBJ1-2; possibly TRBD1 for D (6 bases). The germline CDR1 and CDR2 sequences are GTSNPN and SVGIG (reference sequence). V lost 1 base to trimming and J lost 1 base, with 10 bases between them. The length of the CDR3 is 14 residues. CDR3 residues: CAWSAGQYNYGYTF. Written as DNA, the CDR3 is TGTGCCTGGAGTGCGGGACAATATAACTATGGCTACACCTTC. Combining the CDR3 with reference TRBV30 and TRBJ1-2 gives the whole variable domain SQTIHQWPATLVQPVGSPLSLECTVEGTSNPNLYWYRQAAGRGLQLLFYSVGIGQISSEVPQNLSASRPQDRQFILSSKKLLLSDSGFYLCAWSAGQYNYGYTFGSGTRLTVV.

The chain joins TRBV7-2 to TRBJ1-2, with a weak D call TRBD1 (6 bases). The CDR3 runs 15 residues. CDR1 is SGHTA and CDR2 is FQGNSA in the germline V gene. V lost 5 bases, J lost 5 bases, and 18 bases lay in between. CDR3 coding DNA: TGTGCCAGCAGCCCCAGGGGTCCGGGAGGTTATGGCTACACCTTC. This translates into CASSPRGPGGYGYTF.

This chain joins TRBV18 and TRBJ2-3, with D unresolved. Germline loops: CDR1 KGHSH, CDR2 LQKENI. Trimming took off 3 bases at V and 6 bases at J, with 16 bases between the two ends. The CDR3 has 15 amino acids. The CDR3 nucleotides are TGTGCCAGCTCACCTACCTCTGGGGATCGTGATACGCAGTATTTT. This codes for CASSPTSGDRDTQYF. The full variable domain, rest sourced from reference TRBV18 and TRBJ2-3, is NAGVMQNPRHLVRRRGQEARLRCSPMKGHSHVYWYRQLPEEGLKFMVYLQKENIIDESGMPKERFSAEFPKEGPSILRIQQVVRGDSAAYFCASSPTSGDRDTQYFGPGTRLTVL.

V is TRBV21-1 and J is TRBJ2-3. TRBV21-1 is shown as a pseudogene. CDR3 size: 15 residues. CDR3 DNA: TGTGCCAGCAGCAAGAGGGGCGGGAGCACAGATACGCAGTATTTT. This encodes CASSKRGGSTDTQYF.

The CDR3 region is CASSLLGRGGGEQYF. CDR3 coding DNA: TGCGCCAGCAGCTTGTTGGGCCGGGGGGGCGGCGAGCAGTACTTC. The chain links TRBV5-1 to TRBJ2-7; 8 nucleotides match TRBD2. Germline V gives CDR1 SGHRS, CDR2 YFSETQ. This CDR3 is 15 amino acids long. V gave up 1 base and J gave up 6 bases; unmatched junction bases: 9.

The chain uses TRBV7-9 and TRBJ1-2; D may be TRBD1 (5 bases). The CDR3 extends over 14 amino acids. From germline, CDR1 is SEHNR and CDR2 FQNEAQ (reference sequence). Trimming took off 3 bases at V and 0 bases at J, with 8 bases between the two ends. The CDR3 protein is CASSLDTTNYGYTF. DNA for the CDR3: TGTGCCAGCAGCTTGGACACCACTAACTATGGCTACACCTTC.